The sequence of this TCR beta chain was determined in a study of CD4 T cells in relation to SARS-CoV-2 and coronaviruses. Sequencing used immunoSEQ multiplex PCR; TCRdb keeps in-frame clones, though not all of them. The profile shows about 37,000 clones, 75% to 90% of them singletons. V was clipped by 5 bases and J by 4 bases, with 9 bases between them. Germline assignment: CDR1 SEHNR and CDR2 FQNEAQ (reference sequence). The CDR3 is 13 residues long. The sequenced sample was memory CD4+ T cells from PBMCs. This sequence was found in an adult with COVID-19. The chain joins TRBV7-9 to TRBJ1-5, with D possibly being TRBD1 (6 bases). The CDR3 spells CASSKGDNQPQHF. The CDR3 DNA is TGTGCCAGCAGCAAGGGGGATAATCAGCCCCAGCATTTT.